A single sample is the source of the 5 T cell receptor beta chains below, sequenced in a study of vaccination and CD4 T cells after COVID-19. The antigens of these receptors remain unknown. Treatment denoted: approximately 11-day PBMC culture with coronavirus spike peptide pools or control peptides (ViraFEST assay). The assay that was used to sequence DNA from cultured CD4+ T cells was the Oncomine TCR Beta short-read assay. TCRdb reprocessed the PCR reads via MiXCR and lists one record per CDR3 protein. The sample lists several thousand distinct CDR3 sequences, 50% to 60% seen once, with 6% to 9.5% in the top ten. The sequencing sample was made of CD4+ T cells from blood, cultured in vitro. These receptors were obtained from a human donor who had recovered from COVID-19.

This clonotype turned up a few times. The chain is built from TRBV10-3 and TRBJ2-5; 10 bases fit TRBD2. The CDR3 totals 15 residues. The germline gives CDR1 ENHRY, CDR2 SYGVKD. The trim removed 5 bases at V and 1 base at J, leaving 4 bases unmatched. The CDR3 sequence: CAISLAGGSQETQYF. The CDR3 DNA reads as TGTGCCATCAGTTTAGCGGGAGGTTCCCAAGAGACCCAGTACTTC.

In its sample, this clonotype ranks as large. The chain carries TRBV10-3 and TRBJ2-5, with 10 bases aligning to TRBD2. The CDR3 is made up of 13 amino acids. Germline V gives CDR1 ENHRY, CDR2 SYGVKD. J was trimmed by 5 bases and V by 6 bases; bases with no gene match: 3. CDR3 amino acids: CAIRGTSVETQYF. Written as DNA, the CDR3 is TGTGCCATCAGGGGGACTAGCGTTGAGACCCAGTACTTC.

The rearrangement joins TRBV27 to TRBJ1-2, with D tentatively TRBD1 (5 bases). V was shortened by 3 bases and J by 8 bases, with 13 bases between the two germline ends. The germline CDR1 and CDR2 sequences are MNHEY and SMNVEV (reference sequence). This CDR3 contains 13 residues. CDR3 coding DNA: TGTGCCAGCAGTTTTGGCGGGGGAGGAGGCTACACCTTC. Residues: CASSFGGGGGYTF.

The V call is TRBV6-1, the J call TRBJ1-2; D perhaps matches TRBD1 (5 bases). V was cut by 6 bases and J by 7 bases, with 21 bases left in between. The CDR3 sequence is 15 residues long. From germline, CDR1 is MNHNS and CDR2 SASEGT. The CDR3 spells CASSPGNAGISGYTF. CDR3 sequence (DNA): TGTGCCAGCAGCCCCGGGAACGCAGGGATCAGTGGCTACACCTTC.

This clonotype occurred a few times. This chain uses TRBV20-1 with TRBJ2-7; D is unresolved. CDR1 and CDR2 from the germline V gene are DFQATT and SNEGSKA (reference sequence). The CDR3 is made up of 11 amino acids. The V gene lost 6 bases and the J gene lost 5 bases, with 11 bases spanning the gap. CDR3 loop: CSAADADEQYF. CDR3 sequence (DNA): TGCAGTGCGGCAGACGCGGACGAGCAGTACTTC.